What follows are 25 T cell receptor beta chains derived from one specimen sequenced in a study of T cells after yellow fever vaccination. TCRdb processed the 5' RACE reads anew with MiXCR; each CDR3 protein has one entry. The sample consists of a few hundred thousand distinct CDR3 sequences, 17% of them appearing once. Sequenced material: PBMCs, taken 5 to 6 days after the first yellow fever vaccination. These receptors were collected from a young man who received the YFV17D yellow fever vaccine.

The CDR3 is CATGSEVTDTQYF. The CDR3 bases are TGTGCCACCGGAAGCGAGGTGACAGATACGCAGTATTTT. The chain employs TRBV24-1 and TRBJ2-3, with D unclear. This CDR3 spans 13 amino acids. Looked up from germline, CDR1 is KGHDR and CDR2 is SFDVKD. Trimming shortened V by 9 bases and J by 3 bases, and 12 bases separated the two germline ends.

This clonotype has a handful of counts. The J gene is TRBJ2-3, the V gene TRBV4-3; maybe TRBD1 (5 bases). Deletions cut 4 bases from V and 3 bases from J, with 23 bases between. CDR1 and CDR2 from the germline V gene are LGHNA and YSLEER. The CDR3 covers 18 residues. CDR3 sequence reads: CASSPEPTPGLGTDTQYF. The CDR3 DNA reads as TGCGCCAGCAGCCCTGAACCTACTCCAGGGTTGGGTACAGATACGCAGTATTTT.

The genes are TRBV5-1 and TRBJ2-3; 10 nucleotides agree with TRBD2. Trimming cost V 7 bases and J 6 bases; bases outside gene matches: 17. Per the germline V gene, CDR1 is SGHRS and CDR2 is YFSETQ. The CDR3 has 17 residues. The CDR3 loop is CASSHRHERGGPDTQYF. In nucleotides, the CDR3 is TGCGCCAGCTCCCACCGACACGAGCGGGGGGGACCGGATACGCAGTATTTT.

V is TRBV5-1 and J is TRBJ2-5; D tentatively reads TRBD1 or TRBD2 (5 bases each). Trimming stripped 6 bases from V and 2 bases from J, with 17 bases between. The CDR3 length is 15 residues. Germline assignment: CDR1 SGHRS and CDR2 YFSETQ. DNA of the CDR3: TGCGCCAGCACAACTAGGACGGGGCTACAAGAGACCCAGTACTTC. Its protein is CASTTRTGLQETQYF.

The chain's CDR3 is CASSLGQGPVNGYTF. The CDR3 DNA reads as TGTGCCAGCAGTCTAGGACAGGGGCCCGTCAATGGCTACACCTTC. The rearrangement uses TRBV27 and TRBJ1-2; 9 nucleotides align to TRBD1. V was pared by 5 bases and J by 6 bases, with 10 bases of the junction left unmatched. Germline CDR1 is MNHEY and CDR2 is SMNVEV (reference sequence). This CDR3 comprises 15 residues.

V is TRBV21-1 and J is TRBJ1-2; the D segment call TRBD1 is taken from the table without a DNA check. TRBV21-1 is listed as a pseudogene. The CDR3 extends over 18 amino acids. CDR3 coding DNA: TGTGCCAGCAGCAAAGTCATTGTGGTACAGGGTGGTTGGTATGGCTACACCTTC. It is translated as CASSKVIVVQGGWYGYTF.

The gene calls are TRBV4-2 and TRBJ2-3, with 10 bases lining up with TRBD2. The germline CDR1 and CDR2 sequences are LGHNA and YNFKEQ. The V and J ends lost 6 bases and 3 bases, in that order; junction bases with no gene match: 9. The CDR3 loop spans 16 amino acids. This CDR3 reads CASSRRTSGETDTQYF. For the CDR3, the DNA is TGTGCCAGCAGTCGACGTACTAGCGGGGAAACAGATACGCAGTATTTT.

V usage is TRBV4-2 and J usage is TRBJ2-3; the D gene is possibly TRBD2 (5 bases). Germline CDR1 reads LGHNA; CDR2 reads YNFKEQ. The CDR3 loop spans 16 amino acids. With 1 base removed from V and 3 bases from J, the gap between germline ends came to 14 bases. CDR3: CASSQASVATTDTQYF. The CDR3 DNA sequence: TGTGCCAGCAGCCAAGCCTCCGTAGCGACAACAGATACGCAGTATTTT.

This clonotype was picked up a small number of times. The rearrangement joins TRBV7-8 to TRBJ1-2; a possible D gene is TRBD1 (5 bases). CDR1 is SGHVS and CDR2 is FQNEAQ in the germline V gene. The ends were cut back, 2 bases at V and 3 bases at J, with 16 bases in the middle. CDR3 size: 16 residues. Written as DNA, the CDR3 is TGTGCCAGCAGCTTATTTCTCCCGGGGGTTGACTATGGCTACACCTTC. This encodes CASSLFLPGVDYGYTF.

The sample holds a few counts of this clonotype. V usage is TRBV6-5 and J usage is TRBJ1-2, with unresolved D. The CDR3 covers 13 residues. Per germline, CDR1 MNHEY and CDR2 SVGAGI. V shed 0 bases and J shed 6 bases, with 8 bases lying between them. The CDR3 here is CASSYSAWDGYTF. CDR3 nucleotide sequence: TGTGCCAGCAGTTACTCGGCCTGGGATGGCTACACCTTC.

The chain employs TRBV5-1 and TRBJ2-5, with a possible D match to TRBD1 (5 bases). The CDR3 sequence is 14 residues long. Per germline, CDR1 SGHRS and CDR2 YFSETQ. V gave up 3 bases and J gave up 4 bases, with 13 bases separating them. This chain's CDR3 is CASSYQGWAETQYF. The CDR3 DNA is TGCGCCAGCAGCTATCAGGGATGGGCAGAGACCCAGTACTTC.

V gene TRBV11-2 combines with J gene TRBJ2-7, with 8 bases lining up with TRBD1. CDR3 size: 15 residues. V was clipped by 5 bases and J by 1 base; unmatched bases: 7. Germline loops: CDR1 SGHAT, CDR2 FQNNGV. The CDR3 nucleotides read TGTGCCAGCAGCCCCGACAGGGGTAGATCCTACGAGCAGTACTTC. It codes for CASSPDRGRSYEQYF.

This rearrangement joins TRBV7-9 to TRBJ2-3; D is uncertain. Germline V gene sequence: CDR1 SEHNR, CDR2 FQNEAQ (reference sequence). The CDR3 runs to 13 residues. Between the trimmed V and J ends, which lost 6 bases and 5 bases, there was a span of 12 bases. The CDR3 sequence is CASRETWGDTQYF. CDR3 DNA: TGTGCCAGCAGAGAAACCTGGGGAGATACGCAGTATTTT.

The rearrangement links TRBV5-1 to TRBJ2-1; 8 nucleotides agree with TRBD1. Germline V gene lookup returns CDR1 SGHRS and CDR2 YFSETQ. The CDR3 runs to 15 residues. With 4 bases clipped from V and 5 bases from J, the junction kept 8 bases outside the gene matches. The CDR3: CASSPRQGSNNEQFF. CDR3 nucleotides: TGCGCCAGCAGCCCCAGACAGGGGAGTAACAATGAGCAGTTCTTC.

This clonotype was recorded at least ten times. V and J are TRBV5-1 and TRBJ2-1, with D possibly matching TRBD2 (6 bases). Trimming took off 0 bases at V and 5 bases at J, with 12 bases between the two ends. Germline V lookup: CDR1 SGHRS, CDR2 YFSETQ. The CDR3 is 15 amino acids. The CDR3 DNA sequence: TGCGCCAGCAGCTTGGATCTCGGACTACACAATGAGCAGTTCTTC. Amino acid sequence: CASSLDLGLHNEQFF.

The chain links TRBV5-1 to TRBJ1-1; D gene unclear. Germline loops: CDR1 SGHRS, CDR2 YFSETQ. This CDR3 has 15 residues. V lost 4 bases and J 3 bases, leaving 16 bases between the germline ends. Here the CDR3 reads CASSPSTGRDTEAFF. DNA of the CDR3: TGCGCCAGCAGCCCCTCCACGGGAAGGGACACTGAAGCTTTCTTT.

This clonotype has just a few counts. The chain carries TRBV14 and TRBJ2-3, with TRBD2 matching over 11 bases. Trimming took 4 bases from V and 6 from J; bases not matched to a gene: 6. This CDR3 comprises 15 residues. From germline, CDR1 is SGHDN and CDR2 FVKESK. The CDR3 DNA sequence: TGTGCCAGCAGCCGATCGACTAGCGGGGTGGATACGCAGTATTTT. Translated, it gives CASSRSTSGVDTQYF.

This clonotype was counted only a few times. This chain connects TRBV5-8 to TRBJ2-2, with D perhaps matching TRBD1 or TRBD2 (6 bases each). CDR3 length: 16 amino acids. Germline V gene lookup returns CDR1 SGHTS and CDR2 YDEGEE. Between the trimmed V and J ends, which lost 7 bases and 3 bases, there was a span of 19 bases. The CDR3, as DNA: TGTGCCAGCCCCACTTGGACGGGGGCCTACACCGGGGAGCTGTTTTTT. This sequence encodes CASPTWTGAYTGELFF.

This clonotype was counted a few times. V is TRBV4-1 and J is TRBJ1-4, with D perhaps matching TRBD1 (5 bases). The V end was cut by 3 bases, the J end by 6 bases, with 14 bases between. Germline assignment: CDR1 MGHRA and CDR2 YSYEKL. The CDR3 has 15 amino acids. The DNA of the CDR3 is TGCGCCAGCAGCCAGGTGGACAATTTGGATGAAAAACTGTTTTTT. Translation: CASSQVDNLDEKLFF.

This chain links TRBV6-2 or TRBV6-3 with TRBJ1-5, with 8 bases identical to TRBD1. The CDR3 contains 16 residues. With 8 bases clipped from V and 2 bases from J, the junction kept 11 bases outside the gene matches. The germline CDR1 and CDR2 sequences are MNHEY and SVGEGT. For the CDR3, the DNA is TGTGCCAGCCTAGACGGAGGACAGGGTGGCAATCAGCCCCAGCATTTT. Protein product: CASLDGGQGGNQPQHF.

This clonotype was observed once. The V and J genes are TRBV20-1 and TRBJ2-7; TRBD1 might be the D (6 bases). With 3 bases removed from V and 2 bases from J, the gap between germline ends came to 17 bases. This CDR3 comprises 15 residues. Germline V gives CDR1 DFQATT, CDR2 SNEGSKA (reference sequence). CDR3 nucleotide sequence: TGCAGTGCTAGGGATCCGGACAGTCTAACCTACGAGCAGTACGTC. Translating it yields CSARDPDSLTYEQYV.

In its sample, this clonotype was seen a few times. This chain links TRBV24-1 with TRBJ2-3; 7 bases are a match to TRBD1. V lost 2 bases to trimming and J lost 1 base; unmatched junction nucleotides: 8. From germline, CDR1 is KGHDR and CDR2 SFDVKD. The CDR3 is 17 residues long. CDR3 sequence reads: CATSDSIITGGTDTQYF. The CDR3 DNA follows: TGTGCCACCAGTGATTCGATTATAACAGGGGGCACAGATACGCAGTATTTT.

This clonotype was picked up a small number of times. The CDR3 DNA reads TGTGCCAGCAGTAAGGAAGGATTAACAGATACGCAGTATTTT. Translation gives CASSKEGLTDTQYF. V gene TRBV6-2 or TRBV6-3 combines with J gene TRBJ2-3, with D hard to call. Germline V gene lookup returns CDR1 MNHEY and CDR2 SVGEGT. CDR3 length: 14 amino acids. V shed 5 bases and J shed 3 bases, with 12 bases lying between them.

The DNA for the CDR3 is TGTGCCAGCAGCTTAGGTGTCACAGATACGCAGTATTTT. Translation gives CASSLGVTDTQYF. The chain couples TRBV7-3 to TRBJ2-3; D not certain. Trimming took off 2 bases at V and 2 bases at J, with 5 bases between the two ends. The germline V gene encodes CDR1 SGHTA and CDR2 FQGTGA. This CDR3 region has 13 residues.

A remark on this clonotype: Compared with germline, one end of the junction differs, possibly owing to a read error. The CDR3 nucleotides read TGTGCCAGCAGGTATGGAGGCATCCGGGACGAGCAATACTTC. Translating it yields CASRYGGIRDEQYF. This chain connects TRBV12-3 or TRBV12-4 to TRBJ2-7; either TRBD1 or TRBD2 may supply D (5 bases each). This CDR3 comprises 14 residues.